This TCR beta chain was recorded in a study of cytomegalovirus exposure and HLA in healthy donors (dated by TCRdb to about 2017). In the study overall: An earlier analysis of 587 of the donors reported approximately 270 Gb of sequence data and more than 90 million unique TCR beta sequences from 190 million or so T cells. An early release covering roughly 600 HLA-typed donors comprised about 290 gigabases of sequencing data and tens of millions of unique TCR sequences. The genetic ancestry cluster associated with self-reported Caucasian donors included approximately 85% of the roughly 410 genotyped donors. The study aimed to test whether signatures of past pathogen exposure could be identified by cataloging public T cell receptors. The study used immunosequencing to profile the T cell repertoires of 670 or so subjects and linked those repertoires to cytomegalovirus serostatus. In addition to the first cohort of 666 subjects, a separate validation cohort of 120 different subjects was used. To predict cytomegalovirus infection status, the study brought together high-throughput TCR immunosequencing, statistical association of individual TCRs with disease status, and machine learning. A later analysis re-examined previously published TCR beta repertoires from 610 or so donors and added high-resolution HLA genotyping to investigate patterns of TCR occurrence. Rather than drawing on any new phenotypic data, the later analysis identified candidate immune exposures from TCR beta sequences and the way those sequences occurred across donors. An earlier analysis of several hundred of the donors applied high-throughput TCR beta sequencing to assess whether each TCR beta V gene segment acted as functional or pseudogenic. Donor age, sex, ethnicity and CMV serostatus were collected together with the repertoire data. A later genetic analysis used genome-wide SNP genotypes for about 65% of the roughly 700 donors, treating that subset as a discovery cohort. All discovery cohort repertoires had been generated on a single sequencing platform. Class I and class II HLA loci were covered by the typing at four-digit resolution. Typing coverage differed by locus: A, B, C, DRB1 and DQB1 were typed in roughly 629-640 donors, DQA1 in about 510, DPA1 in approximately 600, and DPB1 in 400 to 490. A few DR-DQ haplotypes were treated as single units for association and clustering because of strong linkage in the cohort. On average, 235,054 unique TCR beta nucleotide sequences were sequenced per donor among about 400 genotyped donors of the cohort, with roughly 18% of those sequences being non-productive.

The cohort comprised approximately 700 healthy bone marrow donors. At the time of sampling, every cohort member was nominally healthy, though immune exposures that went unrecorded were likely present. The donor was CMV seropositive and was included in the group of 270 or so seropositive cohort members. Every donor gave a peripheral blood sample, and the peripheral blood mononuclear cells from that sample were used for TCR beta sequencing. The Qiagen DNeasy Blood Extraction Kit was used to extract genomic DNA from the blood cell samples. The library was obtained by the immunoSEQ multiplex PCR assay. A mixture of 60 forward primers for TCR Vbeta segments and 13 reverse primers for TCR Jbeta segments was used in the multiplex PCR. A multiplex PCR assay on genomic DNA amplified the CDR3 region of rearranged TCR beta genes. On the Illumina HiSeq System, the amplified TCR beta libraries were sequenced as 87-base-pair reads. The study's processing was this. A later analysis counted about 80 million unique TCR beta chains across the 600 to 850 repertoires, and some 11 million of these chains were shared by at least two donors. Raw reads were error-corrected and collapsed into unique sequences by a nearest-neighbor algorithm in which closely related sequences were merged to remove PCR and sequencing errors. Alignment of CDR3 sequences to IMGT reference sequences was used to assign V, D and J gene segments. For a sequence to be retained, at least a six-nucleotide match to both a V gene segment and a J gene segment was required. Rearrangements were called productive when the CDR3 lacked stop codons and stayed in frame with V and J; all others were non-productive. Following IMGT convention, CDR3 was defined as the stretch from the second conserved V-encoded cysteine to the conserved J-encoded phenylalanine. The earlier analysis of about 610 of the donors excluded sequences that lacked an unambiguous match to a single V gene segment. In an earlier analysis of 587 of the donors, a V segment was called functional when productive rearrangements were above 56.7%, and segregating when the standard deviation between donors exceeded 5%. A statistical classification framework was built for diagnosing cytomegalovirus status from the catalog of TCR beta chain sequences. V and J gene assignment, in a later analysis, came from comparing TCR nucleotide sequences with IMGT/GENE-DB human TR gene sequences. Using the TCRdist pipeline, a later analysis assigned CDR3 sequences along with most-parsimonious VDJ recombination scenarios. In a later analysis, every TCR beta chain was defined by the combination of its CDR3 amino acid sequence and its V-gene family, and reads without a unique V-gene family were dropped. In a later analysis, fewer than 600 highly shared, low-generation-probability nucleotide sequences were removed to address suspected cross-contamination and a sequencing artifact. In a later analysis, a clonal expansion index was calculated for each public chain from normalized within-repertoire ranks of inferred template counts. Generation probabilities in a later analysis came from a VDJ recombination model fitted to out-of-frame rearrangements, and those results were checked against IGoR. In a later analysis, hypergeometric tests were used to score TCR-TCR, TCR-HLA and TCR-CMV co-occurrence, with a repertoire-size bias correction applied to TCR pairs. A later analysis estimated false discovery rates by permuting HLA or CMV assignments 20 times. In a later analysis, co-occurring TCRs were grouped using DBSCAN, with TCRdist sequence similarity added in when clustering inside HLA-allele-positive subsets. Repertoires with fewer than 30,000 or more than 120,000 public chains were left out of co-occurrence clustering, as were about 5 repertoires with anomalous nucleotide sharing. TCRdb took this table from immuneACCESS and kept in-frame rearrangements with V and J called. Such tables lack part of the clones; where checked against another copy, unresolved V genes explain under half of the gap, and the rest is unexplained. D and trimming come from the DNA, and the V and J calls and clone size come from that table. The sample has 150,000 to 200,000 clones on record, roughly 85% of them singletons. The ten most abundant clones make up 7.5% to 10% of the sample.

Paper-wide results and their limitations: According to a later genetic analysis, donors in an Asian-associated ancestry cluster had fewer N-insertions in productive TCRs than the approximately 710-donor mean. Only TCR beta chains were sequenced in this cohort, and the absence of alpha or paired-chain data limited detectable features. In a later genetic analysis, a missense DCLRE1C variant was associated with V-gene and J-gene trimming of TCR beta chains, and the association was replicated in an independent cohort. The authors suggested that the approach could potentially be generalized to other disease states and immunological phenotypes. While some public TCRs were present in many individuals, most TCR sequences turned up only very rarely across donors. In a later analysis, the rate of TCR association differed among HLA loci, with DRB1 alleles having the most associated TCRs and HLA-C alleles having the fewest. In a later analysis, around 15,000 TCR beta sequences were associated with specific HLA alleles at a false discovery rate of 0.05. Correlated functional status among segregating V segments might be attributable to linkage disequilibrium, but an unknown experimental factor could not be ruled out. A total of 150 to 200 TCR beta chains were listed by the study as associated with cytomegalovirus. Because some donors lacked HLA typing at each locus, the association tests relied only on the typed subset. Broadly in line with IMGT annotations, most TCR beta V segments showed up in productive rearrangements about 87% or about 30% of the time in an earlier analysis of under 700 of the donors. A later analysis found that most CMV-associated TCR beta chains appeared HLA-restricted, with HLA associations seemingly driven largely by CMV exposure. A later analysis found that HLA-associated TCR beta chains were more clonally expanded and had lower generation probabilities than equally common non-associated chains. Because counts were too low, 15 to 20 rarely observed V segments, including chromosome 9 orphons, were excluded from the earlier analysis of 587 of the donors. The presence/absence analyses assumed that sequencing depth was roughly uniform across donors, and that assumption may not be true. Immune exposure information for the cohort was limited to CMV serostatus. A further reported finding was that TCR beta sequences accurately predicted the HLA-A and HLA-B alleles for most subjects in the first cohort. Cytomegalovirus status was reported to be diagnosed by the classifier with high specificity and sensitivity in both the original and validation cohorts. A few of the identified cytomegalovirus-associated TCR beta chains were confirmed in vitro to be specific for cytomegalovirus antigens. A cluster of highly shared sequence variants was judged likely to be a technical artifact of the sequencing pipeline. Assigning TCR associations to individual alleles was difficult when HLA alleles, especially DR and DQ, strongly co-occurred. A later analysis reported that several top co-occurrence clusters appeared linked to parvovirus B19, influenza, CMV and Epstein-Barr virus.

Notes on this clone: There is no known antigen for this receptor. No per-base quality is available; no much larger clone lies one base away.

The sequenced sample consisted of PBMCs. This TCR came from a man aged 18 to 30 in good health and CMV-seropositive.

The CDR3 has the sequence CASSLEAAGFGWQYF. The DNA sequence reads TGTGCCAGCAGCTTAGAGGCTGCGGGGTTCGGCTGGCAGTACTTC. The chain was built from TRBV11-2 and TRBJ2-7, and the D gene may be TRBD2, 6 bases matching. The CDR3 runs 15 residues from the cysteine to the phenylalanine. Of the read, only the CDR3 DNA is kept; its 45 bases are in frame from base 1. CDR1 and CDR2 are read off the germline V gene as SGHAT and FQNNGV. A distance of 18 bases separates the germline ends of V and J, which lose 0 bases and 9 bases respectively.